These 25 T cell receptor beta chains were all obtained from the same sample, sequenced in a study of blood T cell repertoires in COVID-19. TCRdb keeps only in-frame clones here, not all; method: immunoSEQ multiplex PCR. The table lists approximately 250,000 clones, about 87% of them singletons. Sample: PBMCs or T cells enriched from blood (not recorded which). The receptor set was obtained from a woman in her 30s with acute COVID-19.

The chain links TRBV7-3 to TRBJ2-1; possible D gene TRBD2, 7 bases. Trimming stripped 5 bases from V and 1 base from J, with 15 bases between. The CDR3 runs to 16 residues. The germline CDR1 and CDR2 sequences are SGHTA and FQGTGA. The CDR3 is CASSPQGGGSYNEQFF. CDR3 bases: TGTGCCAGCAGCCCCCAAGGGGGAGGGTCCTACAATGAGCAGTTCTTC.

In its sample, this clone was seen once. Within the sample, other DNA sequences also encode this same CDR3. The V and J genes are TRBV27 and TRBJ2-7, with TRBD2 as a possible D gene (5 bases). The CDR3 loop spans 13 amino acids. V lost 3 bases, J lost 2 bases, and 8 bases lay in between. In germline, CDR1 is MNHEY, CDR2 SMNVEV (reference sequence). CDR3 coding DNA: TGTGCCAGCAGTTTCGGACTGGCCTACGAGCAGTACTTC. Protein product: CASSFGLAYEQYF.

The J gene is TRBJ1-1, the V gene TRBV5-4; maybe TRBD1 (6 bases). The CDR3 is 14 residues long. The V and J ends lost 4 bases and 5 bases respectively, with 15 bases between them. Germline CDR1 SGHNT, CDR2 YYREEE (reference sequence). Here the CDR3 reads CASSQRQDPTEAFF. CDR3 sequence (DNA): TGTGCCAGCAGCCAACGACAGGACCCAACTGAAGCTTTCTTT.

The gene calls are TRBV5-1 and TRBJ2-7, with 7 bases fitting TRBD2. From germline, CDR1 is SGHRS and CDR2 YFSETQ. The CDR3 runs 16 residues. The trim removed 0 bases at V and 4 bases at J, leaving 10 bases unmatched. In nucleotides, the CDR3 is TGCGCCAGCAGCTTGGCCGGCGTTAGCGGGCTTTACGAGCAGTACTTC. Residues: CASSLAGVSGLYEQYF. The full variable domain, in which reference TRBV5-1 and TRBJ2-7 provide the parts outside the CDR3, is KAGVTQTPRYLIKTRGQQVTLSCSPISGHRSVSWYQQTPGQGLQFLFEYFSETQRNKGNFPGRFSGRQFSNSRSEMNVSTLELGDSALYLCASSLAGVSGLYEQYFGPGTRLTVT.

The chain has TRBV5-1 and TRBJ1-3, with D possibly TRBD1 on 5 matching bases. CDR1 and CDR2 (germline): SGHRS, YFSETQ. The ends were cut back, 2 bases at V and 4 bases at J, with 16 bases in the middle. The CDR3 contains 16 residues. CDR3 bases: TGCGCCAGCAGCTTAACGGACACCGGGAGCGGAAACACCATATATTTT. Translating it yields CASSLTDTGSGNTIYF.

The chain is built from TRBV11-2 and TRBJ2-2; 7 bases align to TRBD1. Losses at the gene ends were 5 bases for V and 0 bases for J; bases not matched to a gene: 6. CDR3 length equals 16 residues. Germline values: CDR1 SGHAT, CDR2 FQNNGV. CDR3 region: CASSLSTGANTGELFF. The CDR3 DNA reads as TGTGCCAGCAGCCTCAGTACAGGGGCGAACACCGGGGAGCTGTTTTTT.

V gene TRBV29-1 combines with J gene TRBJ2-3; D possibly corresponds to TRBD1 (6 bases). Germline V gives CDR1 SQVTM, CDR2 ANQGSEA. The CDR3 loop spans 12 amino acids. Deletions cut 6 bases from V and 6 bases from J, with 13 bases between. The CDR3 nucleotides are TGCAGCGTGTCCCAGGGGTCGGATACGCAGTATTTT. This codes for CSVSQGSDTQYF.

This clone has more than one count but fewer than ten. The chain uses TRBV27 and TRBJ2-1, with TRBD2 matching over 8 bases. The germline V gene has CDR1 MNHEY and CDR2 SMNVEV (reference sequence). The V segment lost 2 bases and the J segment 4 bases; nucleotides outside the gene matches: 10. The CDR3 consists of 17 residues. CDR3 protein: CASSLRGGRTHYNEQFF. The CDR3 nucleotides are TGTGCCAGCAGTTTACGGGGCGGGAGGACCCATTACAATGAGCAGTTCTTC.

V is TRBV28 and J is TRBJ1-4, with D possibly matching TRBD1 (5 bases). V was cut by 2 bases and J by 0 bases, with 16 bases left in between. There are 18 residues in the CDR3. The V gene's germline CDR1 is MDHEN and CDR2 SYDVKM. The CDR3 region is CASSLVRAGYSTNEKLFF. Written as DNA, the CDR3 is TGTGCCAGCAGTTTAGTCAGGGCGGGATATTCAACTAATGAAAAACTGTTTTTT.

The genes are TRBV4-1 and TRBJ2-7, with 7 nucleotides matching TRBD2. There are 16 residues in the CDR3. V lost 0 bases to trimming and J lost 1 base; unmatched junction nucleotides: 6. CDR1 MGHRA and CDR2 YSYEKL come from the germline V gene. CDR3 sequence reads: CASSQEGGSISYEQYF. DNA of the CDR3: TGCGCCAGCAGCCAAGAAGGCGGGAGCATTTCCTACGAGCAGTACTTC.

The V gene is TRBV28, the J gene TRBJ1-2; 9 bases are a match to TRBD1. The ends lost 5 bases at V and 2 bases at J; junction bases unmatched: 9. Per the germline V gene, CDR1 is MDHEN and CDR2 is SYDVKM. The CDR3 sequence is 16 residues long. The CDR3: CASSQPPGQGNYGYTF. In nucleotides, the CDR3 is TGTGCCAGCAGTCAACCACCGGGACAGGGCAACTATGGCTACACCTTC.

This chain links TRBV4-1 with TRBJ2-3; maybe TRBD2 (5 bases). Germline assignment: CDR1 MGHRA and CDR2 YSYEKL. The CDR3 spans 17 residues. Trimming shortened V by 0 bases and J by 6 bases, and 19 bases separated the two germline ends. The CDR3, as DNA: TGCGCCAGCAGCCAAGAGGACCTCGGAGGCGGCGCGGATACGCAGTATTTT. As protein: CASSQEDLGGGADTQYF.

The rearrangement links TRBV19 to TRBJ2-3; TRBD2 matches at 10 bases. CDR1 and CDR2 from the germline V gene are LNHDA and SQIVND (reference sequence). The CDR3 sequence is 16 residues long. Trimming took 7 bases from V and 4 from J; bases not matched to a gene: 11. This CDR3 reads CASIDQAGGWPDTQYF. In DNA form, the CDR3 reads TGTGCCAGTATAGACCAAGCGGGAGGGTGGCCAGATACGCAGTATTTT.

The gene calls are TRBV7-3 and TRBJ1-4; 8 bases align to TRBD1. V shed 4 bases and J 7 bases; nucleotides not matched to a gene: 5. Germline assignment: CDR1 SGHTA and CDR2 FQGTGA. The CDR3 covers 14 residues. The CDR3 sequence: CASSYQGASEKLFF. In DNA, the CDR3 is TGTGCCAGCAGCTATCAGGGGGCTAGTGAAAAACTGTTTTTT.

The chain links TRBV7-9 to TRBJ2-1; 11 nucleotides line up with TRBD2. CDR3 length equals 14 residues. With 1 base clipped from V and 10 bases from J, the junction kept 3 bases outside the gene matches. Germline CDR1 is SEHNR and CDR2 is FQNEAQ (reference sequence). CDR3 sequence: CASSLVAGGHEQFF. As DNA, the CDR3 is TGTGCCAGCAGCTTAGTAGCGGGAGGGCACGAGCAGTTCTTC.

The chain joins TRBV24-1 to TRBJ2-7; D gene ambiguous. V was trimmed by 4 bases and J by 5 bases, leaving 11 bases between them. The CDR3 consists of 13 residues. Germline V gene sequence: CDR1 KGHDR, CDR2 SFDVKD. The CDR3: CATSDPDGDEQYF. The DNA for the CDR3 is TGTGCCACCAGTGACCCCGACGGAGACGAGCAGTACTTC.

The V call is TRBV3-1 (or the pseudogene TRBV3-2), the J call TRBJ2-2, with a possible D match to TRBD2 (5 bases). Germline V lookup: CDR1 LGHDT, CDR2 YNNKEL (reference sequence). Trimming cost V 2 bases and J 0 bases, with 10 bases left between them. The CDR3 consists of 16 residues. For the CDR3, the DNA is TGTGCCAGCAGCCAACCGGACTTCCCGAACACCGGGGAGCTGTTTTTT. Translating it yields CASSQPDFPNTGELFF.

The V gene is TRBV24-1, the J gene TRBJ2-2; possibly TRBD1 for D (6 bases). The CDR3 has 14 residues. In germline, CDR1 is KGHDR, CDR2 SFDVKD. Trimming pared 7 bases from V and 1 base from J, leaving 9 bases between. CDR3 sequence (DNA): TGTGCCACCAGCAAGGGACAGAACACCGGGGAGCTGTTTTTT. This sequence encodes CATSKGQNTGELFF.

The CDR3 loop reads CAISDTGQSDTQYF. In DNA, the CDR3 is TGTGCCATCAGTGATACTGGACAGTCAGATACGCAGTATTTT. The chain has TRBV10-3 and TRBJ2-3, with D possibly being TRBD1 (6 bases). CDR3 length: 14 amino acids. Germline V CDR1 and CDR2: ENHRY, SYGVKD. V was clipped by 3 bases and J by 4 bases, with 11 bases between them.

The J gene is TRBJ2-4, the V gene TRBV11-1; the match to TRBD1 covers 7 bases. The CDR3 has 13 residues. Germline CDR1 SGHAT, CDR2 FQDESV (reference sequence). The ends lost 8 bases at V and 4 bases at J; junction bases unmatched: 5. The DNA of the CDR3 is TGTGCCAGCCGTGGGACAGAGAAAAACATTCAGTACTTC. Encoded protein: CASRGTEKNIQYF.

The V and J genes are TRBV2 and TRBJ2-6, with 7 bases fitting TRBD1. This CDR3 is built from 17 residues. The trim removed 7 bases at V and 2 bases at J, leaving 11 bases unmatched. CDR1 and CDR2 from the germline V gene are SNHLY and FYNNEI. The CDR3 spells CASMWGQSYAGANVLTF. CDR3 sequence (DNA): TGTGCCAGCATGTGGGGACAGTCGTACGCTGGGGCCAACGTCCTGACTTTC.

The V call is TRBV4-3, the J call TRBJ2-2; 7 bases map to TRBD2. Germline V lookup: CDR1 LGHNA, CDR2 YSLEER. This CDR3 is 19 amino acids long. J was trimmed by 0 bases and V by 0 bases; bases with no gene match: 10. Written as DNA, the CDR3 is TGCGCCAGCAGCCAAGATGCCCTAGCGGAGGCAGCGAACACCGGGGAGCTGTTTTTT. It yields the protein CASSQDALAEAANTGELFF.

V is TRBV29-1 and J is TRBJ2-3; weak D call: TRBD2 (6 bases). Deletions cut 3 bases from V and 2 bases from J, with 30 bases between. Germline CDR1 is SQVTM and CDR2 is ANQGSEA. This CDR3 has 20 residues. CDR3 DNA: TGCAGCGTTGAGGATTGGGGGTTAGGAGGGGCCAAGGGCTTCACAGATACGCAGTATTTT. Protein: CSVEDWGLGGAKGFTDTQYF.

This clone was observed a single time. The chain is built from TRBV24-1 and TRBJ1-4; weak D call: TRBD1 (5 bases). CDR3 length: 15 residues. V was cut by 3 bases and J by 8 bases, with 15 bases left in between. Germline CDR1 and CDR2: KGHDR and SFDVKD. This CDR3 reads CATSDGREAGEKLFF. The CDR3 DNA sequence: TGTGCCACCAGTGATGGCCGGGAGGCAGGGGAAAAACTGTTTTTT.

V is TRBV24-1 and J is TRBJ2-7, with 10 bases lining up with TRBD2. In germline, CDR1 is KGHDR, CDR2 SFDVKD. With 4 bases clipped from V and 2 bases from J, the junction kept 7 bases outside the gene matches. The CDR3 sequence is 16 residues long. CDR3 sequence (DNA): TGTGCCACCAGTGACCATCGGACTAGCGGAACCTACGAGCAGTACTTC. Protein product: CATSDHRTSGTYEQYF.